These T cell receptor beta chains were read from a single sample in a study of control samples from healthy donors and cancer patients. Here immunoSEQ multiplex PCR was the method, and the copy in TCRdb shows in-frame clones only, minus some. This sample carries roughly 180,000 clones, about 94% of them seen once, and the ten largest clones take roughly 4.3%. Sequencing was done on a sample of blood. The receptors derive from a woman in her sixties in good health. Each CDR3 is given with its conserved first and last residue. The D gene is left open where the match is weak. The size field is filled for only some rows; it gives once, few, many or a size class.

d_gene,v_gene,abundance,j_gene,CDR3nt,CDR3aa
TRBD1,TRBV10-3,.,TRBJ2-5,TGTGCCATCAGGTCAGGGGGCGAGACCCAGTACTTC,CAIRSGGETQYF
.,TRBV19,.,TRBJ1-1,TGTGCCAGTAGTATAGATTTTGCAGGGGACACTGAAGCTTTCTTT,CASSIDFAGDTEAFF
.,TRBV7-9,.,TRBJ1-6,TGTGCCAGCAGCTATTCGTACTCCTATAATTCACCCCTCCACTTT,CASSYSYSYNSPLHF
TRBD1,TRBV5-1,.,TRBJ2-5,TGCGCCAGCAGGGAGAAAGGGACAGGGGTAATGGAGACCCAGTACTTC,CASREKGTGVMETQYF
.,TRBV18,.,TRBJ1-1,TGTGCCAGCTCACCACTTTTCCAGTCCATGAACACTGAAGCTTTCTTT,CASSPLFQSMNTEAFF
.,TRBV12-3/TRBV12-4,few,TRBJ1-1,TGTGCCAGCAAGGACGTCGGCACTGAAGCTTTCTTT,CASKDVGTEAFF
TRBD1,TRBV23-1,.,TRBJ1-2,TGCGCCAGCAATGCGGGGGACAGGGTCATTCCTAACTATGGCTACACCTTC,CASNAGDRVIPNYGYTF
.,TRBV15,.,TRBJ1-5,TGTGCCACCAGCAGAGAGGGAGGTCAGCCCCAGCATTTT,CATSREGGQPQHF
.,TRBV7-9,.,TRBJ1-3,TGTGCCAGCAGCCCCACATCCCTGGCCGGAAACACCATATATTTT,CASSPTSLAGNTIYF
.,TRBV6-1,.,TRBJ1-5,TGTGCCAGCAGTGACGGGGGTAGACAGCCCCAGCATTTT,CASSDGGRQPQHF
.,TRBV4-3,.,TRBJ1-5,TGCGCCAGCAGCCAAGATAGCAGGATCCCTCAGCCCCAGCATTTT,CASSQDSRIPQPQHF
.,TRBV2,.,TRBJ2-7,TGTGCCAGCAGTAGAGACAGCCCGGATTGGGACGAGCAGTACTTC,CASSRDSPDWDEQYF
.,TRBV24-1,.,TRBJ2-7,TGTGCCACCAGTGATACAGGGTCGAAAGAGTACTTC,CATSDTGSKEYF
.,TRBV3-1/TRBV3-2,.,TRBJ1-3,TGTGCCAGCAGCCAGAGAGATCGCTCTGGAAACACCATATATTTT,CASSQRDRSGNTIYF
.,TRBV2,.,TRBJ1-1,TGTGCCAGCAGAGCGGCCCTTATAGGGGACACTGAAGCTTTCTTT,CASRAALIGDTEAFF
.,TRBV27,many,TRBJ1-6,TGTGCCAGCAGTTACTCCGGAGCCGGAGGTTCACCCCTCCACTTT,CASSYSGAGGSPLHF
TRBD1,TRBV18,.,TRBJ1-2,TGTGCCAGCTCACCACTGACAGGGGAAGGGAACTATGGCTACACCTTC,CASSPLTGEGNYGYTF
TRBD1,TRBV10-3,.,TRBJ1-4,TGTGCCATCAGACCGGGACAGGGAGATGAAAAACTGTTTTTT,CAIRPGQGDEKLFF
.,TRBV7-9,.,TRBJ1-5,TGTGCCAGCAGCTTACTAGGGCCCCAGCATTTT,CASSLLGPQHF
.,TRBV29-1,.,TRBJ2-7,TGCAGCGTGGGCGGGGGACATTTTTCACCCTACGAGCAGTACTTC,CSVGGGHFSPYEQYF
.,TRBV4-3,.,TRBJ2-2,TGCGCCAGCAGCTCCTACACAGGGACCGGGGAGCTGTTTTTT,CASSSYTGTGELFF
TRBD1,TRBV6-4,.,TRBJ2-2,TGTGCCAGCGGACAGGGGAACACCGGGGAGCTGTTTTTT,CASGQGNTGELFF
.,TRBV6-2/TRBV6-3,.,TRBJ1-2,TGTGCCAGCAGTTCGGCAGGTCGAGGGGGATATGGCTACACCTTC,CASSSAGRGGYGYTF
.,TRBV7-2,.,TRBJ2-5,TGTGCCAGCAGCTTCGGGACTCTCCAAGAGACCCAGTACTTC,CASSFGTLQETQYF
TRBD1,TRBV27,.,TRBJ1-2,TGTGCCAGCAGTTGGACAGGGGCCCAATATGGCTACACCTTC,CASSWTGAQYGYTF
.,TRBV7-2,.,TRBJ1-2,TGTGCCAGCAGCCCCGACCGGGGGAACTATGGCTACACCTTC,CASSPDRGNYGYTF
TRBD1,TRBV10-3,.,TRBJ2-5,TGTGCCATCAGAAGGGACAGCCAAGAGACCCAGTACTTC,CAIRRDSQETQYF
.,TRBV6-2/TRBV6-3,once,TRBJ1-5,TGTGCCAGCAGTTATTTTATCCGGACAACCATCAATCAGCCCCAGCATTTT,CASSYFIRTTINQPQHF
.,TRBV19,.,TRBJ1-2,TGTGCTACGAGAGAACGCCAAGGGGCCTATGGCTACACCTTC,CATRERQGAYGYTF
.,TRBV29-1,.,TRBJ1-3,TGCAGCGCTATAGGGAGCTCTGGAAACACCATATATTTT,CSAIGSSGNTIYF
TRBD1,TRBV6-2/TRBV6-3,.,TRBJ1-1,TGTGCCAGCAGCCGGGACAGGGCGGGCATGAACACTGAAGCTTTCTTT,CASSRDRAGMNTEAFF
.,TRBV7-9,.,TRBJ1-2,TGTGCCAGCAGCTTAACGGACTTAGGCTACACCTTC,CASSLTDLGYTF
TRBD1,TRBV6-5,.,TRBJ1-1,TGTGCCAGCAGGGACGGACAGGGGAAACCTGAAGCTTTCTTT,CASRDGQGKPEAFF
.,TRBV6-6,.,TRBJ2-2,TGTGCCAGCAGCCAGCTTGTGGGACACCCCGGGGAGCTGTTTTTT,CASSQLVGHPGELFF
.,TRBV3-1/TRBV3-2,.,TRBJ1-1,TGTGCCAGCAGCCAAGTGGGTGAAGGCAAAGAAGCTTTCTTT,CASSQVGEGKEAFF
TRBD2,TRBV6-5,.,TRBJ2-3,TGTGCCAGCAGGCCTGGGGAGGGAGATACGCAGTATTTT,CASRPGEGDTQYF
TRBD1,TRBV24-1,.,TRBJ1-5,TGTGCCACCACCGGACAGGGGAGTCAGCCCCAGCATTTT,CATTGQGSQPQHF
TRBD1,TRBV5-6,.,TRBJ1-1,TGTGCCAGCAGCTTTATGACAGGGGGAGTGAACACTGAAGCTTTCTTT,CASSFMTGGVNTEAFF
.,TRBV6-5,.,TRBJ2-3,TGTGCCAGCAGTTACTCTCCAGATACGCAGTATTTT,CASSYSPDTQYF
.,TRBV5-1,.,TRBJ1-4,TGCGCCAGCAAAGAGGGAAATAGTAATGAAAAACTGTTTTTT,CASKEGNSNEKLFF